One sample yielded the 22 T cell receptor beta chains listed below, sequenced in a study of blood T cell repertoires in COVID-19. Some clones are missing from TCRdb's copy, which holds only in-frame ones; the method was immunoSEQ multiplex PCR. The repertoire includes approximately 140,000 clones, 84% of them detected once, and less than 2.5% sits in the top ten. The specimen sequenced was peripheral blood. The receptors come from a man aged 65 to 85 with acute or convalescent COVID-19.

The J gene is TRBJ1-2, the V gene TRBV5-5; tentative D call: TRBD1 (6 bases). The ends were cut back, 0 bases at V and 8 bases at J, with 14 bases in the middle. Germline assignment: CDR1 SGHKS and CDR2 YYEKEE (reference sequence). This CDR3 comprises 14 residues. CDR3 sequence (DNA): TGTGCCAGCAGCTTGGCCCCAGGGGAGGGAGGCTACACCTTC. Translated: CASSLAPGEGGYTF.

The chain employs TRBV5-8 and TRBJ1-5; no clear D. This CDR3 has 14 residues. Germline lookup yields CDR1 SGHTS and CDR2 YDEGEE. Trimming took 0 bases from V and 5 from J, leaving 9 bases between them. CDR3 residues: CASSLGQVDQPQHF. The CDR3 DNA follows: TGTGCCAGCAGCTTGGGTCAGGTAGATCAGCCCCAGCATTTT. The full variable domain, completed using reference TRBV5-8 and TRBJ1-5, is EAGVTQSPTHLIKTRGQQATLRCSPISGHTSVYWYQQALGLGLQFLLWYDEGEERNRGNFPPRFSGRQFPNYSSELNVNALELEDSALYLCASSLGQVDQPQHFGDGTRLSIL.

The chain recombines TRBV18 with TRBJ1-5; TRBD1 aligns across 12 bases. Trimming took 5 bases from V and 7 from J; bases not matched to a gene: 6. The CDR3 runs 15 residues. Germline lookup yields CDR1 KGHSH and CDR2 LQKENI. CDR3 protein: CASSAGTGGRQPQHF. DNA of the CDR3: TGTGCCAGCTCAGCCGGGACAGGGGGCCGACAGCCCCAGCATTTT.

On this clone itself: A read error may produce the germline difference seen at one junction end. The chain recombines TRBV28 with TRBJ1-5, with no clear D. There are 13 residues in the CDR3. Per the germline V gene, CDR1 is MDHEN and CDR2 is SYDVKM. The CDR3 DNA follows: TGTGCCTGCAGATCTACGGGCAATCAGCCCCAGCATTTT. Its protein is CACRSTGNQPQHF.

The V gene is TRBV5-6, the J gene TRBJ2-1; D remains ambiguous. There are 15 residues in the CDR3. V was cut by 0 bases and J by 2 bases, with 9 bases left in between. From germline, CDR1 is SGHDT and CDR2 YYEEEE. CDR3 in DNA: TGTGCCAGCAGCTTGGCCGTTTCCCCCTACAATGAGCAGTTCTTC. The encoded protein is CASSLAVSPYNEQFF.

This rearrangement joins TRBV4-1 to TRBJ2-3; 7 bases are a match to TRBD2. Germline CDR1 is MGHRA and CDR2 is YSYEKL. The CDR3 has 15 residues. V shed 0 bases and J 2 bases; nucleotides not matched to a gene: 2. The DNA for the CDR3 is TGCGCCAGCAGCCAAGAGGGGGGGAACACAGATACGCAGTATTTT. Residues: CASSQEGGNTDTQYF.

V gene TRBV6-5 combines with J gene TRBJ2-3, with D tentatively TRBD1 (6 bases). V gave up 7 bases and J gave up 6 bases, with 17 bases separating them. CDR3 length: 14 residues. Per the germline V gene, CDR1 is MNHEY and CDR2 is SVGAGI. The CDR3 reads CASKITGPLDTQYF. The CDR3 DNA is TGTGCCAGCAAAATCACAGGGCCTCTGGATACGCAGTATTTT.

This clone was picked up a small number of times. The chain has TRBV2 and TRBJ1-4, with TRBD1 matching 9 bases. V shed 7 bases, J shed 6 bases, and the junction held 3 bases outside the gene matches. The CDR3 extends over 13 amino acids. Germline CDR1 reads SNHLY; CDR2 reads FYNNEI. DNA of the CDR3: TGTGCCAGCACCGGGACAGGGTATGAAAAACTGTTTTTT. The encoded protein is CASTGTGYEKLFF.

This clone was picked up one time. This chain connects TRBV5-6 to TRBJ2-4, with D unclear. Deletions cut 0 bases from V and 5 bases from J, with 6 bases between. CDR3 length: 13 amino acids. Germline values: CDR1 SGHDT, CDR2 YYEEEE. The DNA of the CDR3 is TGTGCCAGCAGCTTGGCTATGGAAAACATTCAGTACTTC. It codes for CASSLAMENIQYF.

This clone was seen a handful of times. V and J are TRBV7-9 and TRBJ1-4, with D possibly being TRBD1 (6 bases). The V gene's germline CDR1 is SEHNR and CDR2 FQNEAQ (reference sequence). The CDR3 consists of 12 residues. Here the CDR3 DNA reads TGTGCTTCGGCAGGGGCCGATGAAAAACTGTTTTTT. Translation: CASAGADEKLFF.

The rearrangement links TRBV28 to TRBJ1-4; D might be TRBD1 (5 bases). CDR1 and CDR2 from the germline V gene are MDHEN and SYDVKM. This CDR3 is 13 amino acids long. The DNA for the CDR3 is TGTGCTTCGACCGGGGGGTTGTGGGAAAAACTGTTTTTT. It encodes CASTGGLWEKLFF.

This clone was seen at least ten times. This chain joins TRBV9 and TRBJ2-7; D not certain. CDR1 SGDLS and CDR2 YYNGEE come from the germline V gene. V was cut by 1 base and J by 2 bases, with 10 bases left in between. The CDR3 extends over 14 amino acids. The CDR3 coding sequence is TGTGCCAGCAGCGTATCGGGTTTCGCCTACGAGCAGTACTTC. This codes for CASSVSGFAYEQYF.

The chain uses TRBV18 and TRBJ2-7, with 8 nucleotides matching TRBD2. The CDR3 contains 14 residues. Germline trimming cut 6 bases from V and 3 bases from J; bases unmatched to any gene: 7. The germline V gene has CDR1 KGHSH and CDR2 LQKENI. As DNA, the CDR3 is TGTGCCAGCTCTCGTGACGCGGGGGGCTACGAGCAGTACTTC. Translated: CASSRDAGGYEQYF.

This chain links TRBV9 with TRBJ2-2; 8 bases are a match to TRBD2. The ends lost 0 bases at V and 5 bases at J; junction bases unmatched: 6. Germline loops: CDR1 SGDLS, CDR2 YYNGEE. This CDR3 spans 16 amino acids. The DNA for the CDR3 is TGTGCCAGCAGCGTAGTAGGTAGCGGGGCAACCGGGGAGCTGTTTTTT. It codes for CASSVVGSGATGELFF.

The chain uses TRBV5-8 and TRBJ2-2; TRBD2 agrees at 8 bases. V was pared by 1 base and J by 1 base, with 6 bases of the junction left unmatched. The CDR3 extends over 17 amino acids. Germline values: CDR1 SGHTS, CDR2 YDEGEE. CDR3 region: CASSLSVAGLNTGELFF. The CDR3 nucleotides are TGTGCCAGCAGCTTGAGTGTAGCGGGGTTGAACACCGGGGAGCTGTTTTTT.

This chain uses TRBV29-1 with TRBJ2-1; TRBD2 agrees at 9 bases. Trimming took 0 bases from V and 5 from J; bases not matched to a gene: 8. CDR3 length equals 16 residues. CDR1 is SQVTM, CDR2 ANQGSEA, per germline. The CDR3 sequence is CSVEDGTSGWDNEQFF. CDR3 bases: TGCAGCGTTGAAGATGGTACTAGCGGGTGGGACAATGAGCAGTTCTTC.

The chain employs TRBV7-6 and TRBJ2-5; 7 bases are shared with TRBD2. CDR1 is SGHVS, CDR2 FNYEAQ, per germline. V lost 2 bases and J lost 5; bases outside the gene matches: 11. CDR3 length equals 16 residues. CDR3 sequence reads: CASSLFLAGEGETQYF. The CDR3 region has the DNA TGTGCCAGCAGCTTATTTCTGGCGGGAGAAGGGGAGACCCAGTACTTC. The entire variable domain, with the rest obtained from reference TRBV7-6 and TRBJ2-5, is as follows: GAGVSQSPRYKVTKRGQDVALRCDPISGHVSLYWYRQALGQGPEFLTYFNYEAQQDKSGLPNDRFSAERPEGSISTLTIQRTEQRDSAMYRCASSLFLAGEGETQYFGPGTRLLVL.

The V gene is TRBV18, the J gene TRBJ2-1, with D perhaps matching TRBD2 (5 bases). Germline V gene lookup returns CDR1 KGHSH and CDR2 LQKENI. CDR3 length: 14 amino acids. The V gene lost 3 bases and the J gene lost 0 bases, with 6 bases spanning the gap. The CDR3 coding sequence is TGTGCCAGCTCACCGGACTTCTCCTACAATGAGCAGTTCTTC. Translating it yields CASSPDFSYNEQFF.

The J gene is TRBJ2-7, the V gene TRBV7-2; tentatively, D is TRBD1 (5 bases). In germline, CDR1 is SGHTA, CDR2 FQGNSA. V was cut by 1 base and J by 4 bases, with 11 bases left in between. The CDR3 has 14 residues. This chain's CDR3 is CASSLVPTAYEQYF. The CDR3 DNA follows: TGTGCCAGCAGCTTAGTTCCGACAGCTTACGAGCAGTACTTC.

J is TRBJ2-2 and V is TRBV7-3, with 9 bases aligning to TRBD1. Per the germline V gene, CDR1 is SGHTA and CDR2 is FQGTGA. The junction had 10 bases not matched to a gene; V was cut back by 5 bases and J by 6 bases. The CDR3 is made up of 16 amino acids. The CDR3 DNA sequence: TGTGCCAGCAGCCGCACCGGGACAGGGCTTTCCGGGGAGCTGTTTTTT. Its protein is CASSRTGTGLSGELFF.

This clone was picked up one time. The V gene is TRBV28, the J gene TRBJ1-5; D is ambiguous. Germline CDR1 MDHEN, CDR2 SYDVKM. Trimming pared 7 bases from V and 5 bases from J, leaving 18 bases between. This CDR3 is 15 amino acids long. The CDR3: CASIGVGEGHQPQHF. Here the CDR3 DNA reads TGTGCCAGCATAGGCGTGGGCGAGGGTCATCAGCCCCAGCATTTT.

The V call is TRBV7-9, the J call TRBJ2-1, with TRBD2 identical over 11 bases. The CDR3 covers 17 residues. The germline CDR1 and CDR2 sequences are SEHNR and FQNEAQ (reference sequence). V shed 10 bases, J shed 2 bases, and the junction held 13 bases outside the gene matches. CDR3 DNA sequence: TGTGCCATCGGCCCGGTGGCTAGCGGGAGGACCTACAATGAGCAGTTCTTC. Its translation is CAIGPVASGRTYNEQFF.